The 22 T cell receptor beta chains reported below all come from one sample, sequenced in a study of T cell responses to AZD1222 COVID-19 vaccine. Profiling relied on immunoSEQ multiplex PCR, and the TCRdb table lists in-frame clones only, not all of them. This table holds about 61,000 clones, around nine tenths found once. Sample: peripheral blood, taken on day 0 of AZD1222 vaccination. The receptors derive from an adult in good health.

The J gene is TRBJ2-2, the V gene TRBV2; D ambiguous. The CDR3 spans 13 residues. V gave up 7 bases and J gave up 5 bases, with 11 bases separating them. Looked up from germline, CDR1 is SNHLY and CDR2 is FYNNEI. CDR3 sequence (DNA): TGTGCCAGCAAAGAGACAACAACCGGGGAGCTGTTTTTT. This gives the protein CASKETTTGELFF.

The chain has TRBV19 and TRBJ2-4; no definite D call. Germline V gives CDR1 LNHDA, CDR2 SQIVND (reference sequence). The CDR3 has 18 residues. Trimming shortened V by 6 bases and J by 2 bases, and 23 bases separated the two germline ends. The CDR3 protein is CASSIPSGGPGPKNIQYF. CDR3 in DNA: TGTGCCAGTAGCATACCCTCGGGTGGGCCTGGACCCAAAAACATTCAGTACTTC.

The chain uses TRBV6-5 and TRBJ1-3; TRBD1 is a possible D gene (5 bases). The germline V and J ends were trimmed by 2 bases and 2 bases, with 13 bases remaining between them. The CDR3 is made up of 16 amino acids. Germline-derived CDR1 and CDR2 are MNHEY and SVGAGI. The CDR3: CASSYLDWGPGNTIYF. The CDR3 DNA follows: TGTGCCAGCAGTTACCTCGACTGGGGCCCTGGAAACACCATATATTTT.

The V gene is TRBV7-9, the J gene TRBJ1-2; a weak D match, TRBD1 (5 bases). V lost 5 bases and J 1 base, leaving 17 bases between the germline ends. Germline CDR1 SEHNR, CDR2 FQNEAQ (reference sequence). This CDR3 has 16 residues. The CDR3 bases are TGTGCCAGCAGCACGGGACGGCTGGGGGATAACTATGGCTACACCTTC. Translating it yields CASSTGRLGDNYGYTF. The whole variable domain, remainder taken from reference TRBV7-9 and TRBJ1-2, is DTGVSQNPRHKITKRGQNVTFRCDPISEHNRLYWYRQTLGQGPEFLTYFQNEAQLEKSRLLSDRFSAERPKGSFSTLEIQRTEQGDSAMYLCASSTGRLGDNYGYTFGSGTRLTVV.

The chain uses TRBV3-1 (or the pseudogene TRBV3-2) and TRBJ1-5; D uncertain. The germline V and J ends were trimmed by 3 bases and 2 bases, with 8 bases remaining between them. CDR1 LGHDT and CDR2 YNNKEL come from the germline V gene (reference sequence). The CDR3 is made up of 14 amino acids. The CDR3 loop is CASSQGSGNQPQHF. The CDR3 DNA is TGTGCCAGCAGCCAGGGAAGCGGCAATCAGCCCCAGCATTTT.

The V and J genes are TRBV18 and TRBJ1-6; D unresolved. Germline V gives CDR1 KGHSH, CDR2 LQKENI. The germline V and J ends were trimmed by 4 bases and 6 bases, with 10 bases remaining between them. The CDR3 is 14 residues long. The CDR3 DNA is TGTGCCAGCTCACTGGACGGATTTAATTCACCCCTCCACTTT. Its protein product is CASSLDGFNSPLHF.

This clone came up a few times. The J gene is TRBJ2-1, the V gene TRBV10-1, with D hard to call. The CDR3 is made up of 13 amino acids. V was trimmed by 6 bases and J by 10 bases, leaving 16 bases between them. Germline V gene data show CDR1 as WNHNN and CDR2 as SYGVQD (reference sequence). CDR3 region: CASSPDPLGEQFF. CDR3 in DNA: TGCGCCAGCAGCCCGGACCCCCTCGGAGAGCAGTTCTTC.

The chain is built from TRBV7-2 and TRBJ2-1; no clear D. The CDR3 consists of 14 residues. In germline, CDR1 is SGHTA, CDR2 FQGNSA. Trimming cost V 6 bases and J 4 bases, with 13 bases left between them. CDR3 loop: CASRPLAQYNEQFF. The CDR3 DNA follows: TGTGCCAGCAGGCCCCTGGCGCAATACAATGAGCAGTTCTTC.

The chain combines TRBV10-3 with TRBJ1-1; TRBD1 agrees at 7 bases. J gave up 2 bases and V 10 bases, and 13 bases lay outside the gene matches. Germline lookup yields CDR1 ENHRY and CDR2 SYGVKD. The CDR3 consists of 15 residues. The CDR3 DNA follows: TGTGCCACGAGGGGGCCGGGCCTCAGTAACACTGAAGCTTTCTTT. This gives the protein CATRGPGLSNTEAFF.

CDR3 sequence: CASSAWTSGNEQYF. The CDR3 DNA reads as TGCGCCAGCAGCGCCTGGACTAGCGGGAACGAGCAGTACTTC. The chain recombines TRBV5-1 with TRBJ2-7; TRBD2 agrees at 12 bases. The CDR3 consists of 14 residues. CDR1 and CDR2 from the germline V gene are SGHRS and YFSETQ. V trimming: 4 bases; J trimming: 5 bases; junction bases outside the gene matches: 4.

The rearrangement joins TRBV7-8 to TRBJ2-1; 8 nucleotides align to TRBD2. The junction had 15 bases not matched to a gene; V was cut back by 1 base and J by 4 bases. The V gene's germline CDR1 is SGHVS and CDR2 FQNEAQ. This CDR3 comprises 19 residues. Here the CDR3 reads CASSLVPGGPGPPYNEQFF. CDR3 nucleotide sequence: TGTGCCAGCAGCTTAGTCCCGGGGGGGCCAGGCCCCCCGTACAATGAGCAGTTCTTC.

This sequence joins TRBV6-5 and TRBJ1-2; 7 bases are a match to TRBD1. This CDR3 is 16 amino acids long. Germline V lookup: CDR1 MNHEY, CDR2 SVGAGI. With V trimmed by 0 bases and J by 4 bases, 8 bases remained unmatched. The DNA of the CDR3 is TGTGCCAGCAGTTACTCGAACGGAGGGACAGCCTATGGCTACACCTTC. It specifies CASSYSNGGTAYGYTF.

CDR3 in DNA: TGTGCCAGCAGGGGCATGGAGACCCAGTACTTC. As protein: CASRGMETQYF. This chain links TRBV27 with TRBJ2-5; D is undetermined. Germline values: CDR1 MNHEY, CDR2 SMNVEV (reference sequence). The ends were cut back, 6 bases at V and 5 bases at J, with 7 bases in the middle. This CDR3 is built from 11 residues.

The gene calls are TRBV6-5 and TRBJ1-5; TRBD1 agrees at 8 bases. CDR1 and CDR2 (germline): MNHEY, SVGAGI. CDR3 size: 13 residues. V shed 6 bases, J shed 6 bases, and the junction held 4 bases outside the gene matches. The CDR3 region has the DNA TGTGCCAGCAGCAAACAGGGGGGTCAGCCCCAGCATTTT. Residues: CASSKQGGQPQHF.

The CDR3 reads CASSGDGYYGYTF. CDR3 sequence (DNA): TGTGCCAGCAGTGGGGACGGCTACTATGGCTACACCTTC. The gene calls are TRBV6-2 or TRBV6-3 and TRBJ1-2, with a weak D call TRBD1 (5 bases). V was shortened by 5 bases and J by 3 bases, with 10 bases between the two germline ends. The CDR3 sequence is 13 residues long. The V gene's germline CDR1 is MNHEY and CDR2 SVGEGT.

This clone was seen only a few times. V and J are TRBV11-2 and TRBJ1-1; 8 bases agree with TRBD1. Germline V gene lookup returns CDR1 SGHAT and CDR2 FQNNGV. CDR3 length: 13 amino acids. Losses at the gene ends were 5 bases for V and 11 bases for J; bases not matched to a gene: 10. CDR3 protein: CASSPGTGTRAFF. The CDR3 DNA reads TGTGCCAGCAGCCCCGGGACAGGAACTCGGGCTTTCTTT. The variable domain in full, with the rest retrieved from reference TRBV11-2 and TRBJ1-1, is EAGVAQSPRYKIIEKRQSVAFWCNPISGHATLYWYQQILGQGPKLLIQFQNNGVVDDSQLPKDRFSAERLKGVDSTLKIQPAKLEDSAVYLCASSPGTGTRAFFGQGTRLTVV.

The gene calls are TRBV9 and TRBJ1-4; 9 positions match TRBD1. V was pared by 1 base and J by 8 bases, with 6 bases of the junction left unmatched. The germline CDR1 and CDR2 sequences are SGDLS and YYNGEE. The CDR3 contains 15 residues. The CDR3 region is CASSVYGTGLEKLFF. For the CDR3, the DNA is TGTGCCAGCAGCGTATATGGGACAGGGCTAGAAAAACTGTTTTTT.

V is TRBV10-3 and J is TRBJ2-1; D perhaps matches TRBD1 (6 bases). V was trimmed by 1 base and J by 5 bases, leaving 9 bases between them. Germline CDR1 and CDR2: ENHRY and SYGVKD. The CDR3 totals 14 residues. Written as DNA, the CDR3 is TGTGCCATCAGTGAGTTGACAGGAGACAATGAGCAGTTCTTC. Amino acid sequence: CAISELTGDNEQFF.

V and J are TRBV2 and TRBJ2-6, with D uncertain. This CDR3 region has 14 residues. Per germline, CDR1 SNHLY and CDR2 FYNNEI. V gave up 3 bases and J gave up 4 bases, with 7 bases separating them. The CDR3 reads CASSDAGGANVLTF. CDR3 in DNA: TGTGCCAGCAGTGACGCTGGGGGGGCCAACGTCCTGACTTTC.

The chain employs TRBV4-1 and TRBJ2-7, with unresolved D. Germline loops: CDR1 MGHRA, CDR2 YSYEKL. CDR3 length equals 13 residues. V lost 6 bases, J lost 2 bases, and 11 bases lay in between. The CDR3 bases are TGCGCCAGCAGTCGGACGGAGACCTACGAGCAGTACTTC. Translated, it gives CASSRTETYEQYF.

The chain couples TRBV27 to TRBJ2-2, with a possible D match to TRBD2 (6 bases). There are 16 residues in the CDR3. In germline, CDR1 is MNHEY, CDR2 SMNVEV (reference sequence). V lost 5 bases and J 0 bases, leaving 13 bases between the germline ends. CDR3 residues: CASSPYRGTNTGELFF. The DNA of the CDR3 is TGTGCCAGCAGTCCCTACCGGGGGACGAACACCGGGGAGCTGTTTTTT.

The V call is TRBV5-1, the J call TRBJ2-7; D is possibly TRBD1 or TRBD2 (5 bases each). The germline CDR1 and CDR2 sequences are SGHRS and YFSETQ. V lost 5 bases to trimming and J lost 3 bases, with 18 bases between them. The CDR3 is 15 residues long. As DNA, the CDR3 is TGCGCCAGCAGTAGGGACCCCACGGCGTTCTACGAGCAGTACTTC. Its translation: CASSRDPTAFYEQYF.